This T cell receptor beta chain derives from a study of beta chain features in type 1 diabetes. Turning to the study itself: Investigators examined approximately 100,000,000 sorted cells across all samples.

This CDR3 contains 15 residues. Study-wide findings and caveats: Sequencing used cDNA, and cells with high TCR expression could therefore be over-represented. Moderately but significantly shorter TCRB CDR3s were found in Type 1 diabetes patients in all four CD4+ subsets.

Naive, central memory, regulatory and stem cell-like memory cells within the CD4+ compartment were sorted using CD45RO/CCR7/CD25/CD127/CD95/CD27. There are many counts of this clone. Its antigen is unknown. Expressed TCRB transcripts were sequenced because the isolated RNA had all been reverse transcribed beforehand. Some clones are missing from TCRdb's copy, which holds only in-frame ones; the method was immunoSEQ multiplex PCR. Among about 290,000 clones, 8% were seen once, and the ten largest hold under 1.3%. The chain has TRBV21-1 and TRBJ2-6. TRBV21-1 is termed a pseudogene. The sample consisted of central memory CD4+ T cells from blood. The TCR was taken from a woman aged 18-35 years in good health. The CDR3 sequence: CASSKARTGANVLTF. The CDR3 DNA reads TGTGCCAGCAGCAAAGCCCGAACTGGGGCCAACGTCCTGACTTTC.